This T cell receptor (beta chain) is drawn from a study of blood T cell repertoires in COVID-19. As for the study in general: Samples taken during acute and convalescent COVID-19 were collected in the United States, Italy and Spain.

Ages ranged from roughly 18 to 100 years, with residence in about 24 US areas. Participants had their cohort set by participant-reported clinical history. The germline V gene encodes CDR1 GTSNPN and CDR2 SVGIG (reference sequence). The CDR3 totals 14 residues. V shed 7 bases and J shed 0 bases, with 15 bases lying between them. Data came from immunoSEQ multiplex PCR; TCRdb stores just in-frame clones and leaves some out. The sample records approximately 70,000 clones, under 80% being singletons. The origin of this receptor is a woman aged 60-70 years who had been exposed to COVID-19. The chain employs TRBV30 and TRBJ1-2; D unresolved. Sequenced input: PBMCs or T cells enriched from blood (not recorded which). The chain's CDR3 is CASNGVGANYGYTF. The CDR3 DNA follows: TGTGCCTCCAACGGAGTGGGAGCTAACTATGGCTACACCTTC.